Sequencing of this T cell receptor beta chain was carried out in a study of shared clonotypes between healthy human individuals. Study-wide background: Researchers assigned three CD4 naive, three CD4 memory, two CD8 naive and one CD8 memory plate to each donor.

The study, taken as a whole, reports: Relative to their counterparts shared across all four donors, non-shared clonotypes exhibited diminished generation probabilities.

Naive CD8 cells, CD45RO-negative and positively selected for CCR7, excluded terminally differentiated effector memory CD45RA+ cells. Using immunoSEQ multiplex PCR, the repertoire was profiled, and TCRdb retains in-frame clones only, with some absent. Of nearly 600,000 clones listed, nearly 97% are singletons. This CDR3 contains 18 residues. Germline CDR1 is MNHEY and CDR2 is SMNVEV (reference sequence). V lost 6 bases, J lost 5 bases, and 13 bases stayed unmatched. In the case of this clone: Its antigen is currently unknown.

This clonotype was obtained from a woman aged 25-40 years in good health. The chain recombines TRBV27 with TRBJ2-2; 12 bases map to TRBD2. The sequenced sample was naive CD8+ T cells sorted from blood. In DNA form, the CDR3 reads TGTGCCAGCAGCCGTCGACTAGCGGGAGTTTTAGAAACCGGGGAGCTGTTTTTT. It codes for CASSRRLAGVLETGELFF.